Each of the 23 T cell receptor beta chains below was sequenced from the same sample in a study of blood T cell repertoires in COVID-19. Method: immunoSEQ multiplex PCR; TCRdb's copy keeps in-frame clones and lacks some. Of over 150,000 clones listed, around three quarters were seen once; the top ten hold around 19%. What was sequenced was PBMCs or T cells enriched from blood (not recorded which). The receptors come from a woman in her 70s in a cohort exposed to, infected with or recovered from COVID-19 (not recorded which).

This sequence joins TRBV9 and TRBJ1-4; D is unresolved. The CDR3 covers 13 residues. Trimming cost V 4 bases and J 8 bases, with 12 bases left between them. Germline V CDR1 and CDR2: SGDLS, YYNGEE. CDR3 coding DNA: TGTGCCAGCAGCCGAACGGGAGGGGAAAAACTGTTTTTT. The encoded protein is CASSRTGGEKLFF.

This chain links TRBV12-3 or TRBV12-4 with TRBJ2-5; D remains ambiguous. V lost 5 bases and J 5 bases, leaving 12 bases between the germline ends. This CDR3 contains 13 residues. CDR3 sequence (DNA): TGTGCCAGCAGTCGACACACGGCCGAGACCCAGTACTTC. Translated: CASSRHTAETQYF.

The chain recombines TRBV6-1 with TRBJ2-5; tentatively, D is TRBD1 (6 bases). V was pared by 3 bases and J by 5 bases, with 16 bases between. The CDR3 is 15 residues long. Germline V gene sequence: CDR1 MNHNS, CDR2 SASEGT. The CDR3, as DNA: TGTGCCAGCAGTGAGGGTGGGACAAGGCTCGAGACCCAGTACTTC. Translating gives CASSEGGTRLETQYF.

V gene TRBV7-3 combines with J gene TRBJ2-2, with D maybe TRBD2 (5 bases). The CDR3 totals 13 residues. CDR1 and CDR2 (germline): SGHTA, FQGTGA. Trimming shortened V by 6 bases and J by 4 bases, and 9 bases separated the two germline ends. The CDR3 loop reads CASSSDFTGELFF. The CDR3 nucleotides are TGTGCCAGCAGTTCGGACTTCACCGGGGAGCTGTTTTTT.

This CDR3 is CASRDRGSSGANVLTF. In nucleotides, the CDR3 is TGTGCCAGCCGGGACAGGGGAAGCTCTGGGGCCAACGTCCTGACTTTC. The chain joins TRBV28 to TRBJ2-6; 10 bases agree with TRBD1. Germline assignment: CDR1 MDHEN and CDR2 SYDVKM. The V segment lost 8 bases and the J segment 0 bases; nucleotides outside the gene matches: 4. The CDR3 is made up of 16 amino acids.

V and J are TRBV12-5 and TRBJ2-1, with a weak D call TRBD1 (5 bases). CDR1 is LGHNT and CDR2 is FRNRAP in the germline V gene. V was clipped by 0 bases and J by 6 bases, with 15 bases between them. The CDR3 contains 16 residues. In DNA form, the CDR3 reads TGTGCTAGTGGTTTGGTACTTGTCGAAGGGGCCAATGAGCAGTTCTTC. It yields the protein CASGLVLVEGANEQFF.

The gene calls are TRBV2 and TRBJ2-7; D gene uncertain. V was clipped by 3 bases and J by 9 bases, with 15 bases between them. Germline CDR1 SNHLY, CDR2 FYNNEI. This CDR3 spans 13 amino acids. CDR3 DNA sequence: TGTGCCAGCAGTGACGGGTCCCCCGGCGCGCAGTACTTC. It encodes CASSDGSPGAQYF.

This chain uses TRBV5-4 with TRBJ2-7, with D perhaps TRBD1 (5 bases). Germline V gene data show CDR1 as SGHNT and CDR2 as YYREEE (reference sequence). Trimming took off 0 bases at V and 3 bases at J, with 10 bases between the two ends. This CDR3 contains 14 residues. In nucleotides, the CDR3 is TGTGCCAGCAGCTTGGGGGGCAGGGACTACGAGCAGTACTTC. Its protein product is CASSLGGRDYEQYF.

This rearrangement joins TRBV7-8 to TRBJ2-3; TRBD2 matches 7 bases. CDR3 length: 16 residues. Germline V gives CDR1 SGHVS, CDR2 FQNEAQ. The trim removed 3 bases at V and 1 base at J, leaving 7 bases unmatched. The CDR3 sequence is CASSFWSGAGTDTQYF. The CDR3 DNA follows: TGTGCCAGCAGCTTCTGGAGCGGGGCCGGCACAGATACGCAGTATTTT. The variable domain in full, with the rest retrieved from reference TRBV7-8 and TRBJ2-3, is GAGVSQSPRYKVAKRGQDVALRCDPISGHVSLFWYQQALGQGPEFLTYFQNEAQLDKSGLPSDRFFAERPEGSVSTLKIQRTQQEDSAVYLCASSFWSGAGTDTQYFGPGTRLTVL.

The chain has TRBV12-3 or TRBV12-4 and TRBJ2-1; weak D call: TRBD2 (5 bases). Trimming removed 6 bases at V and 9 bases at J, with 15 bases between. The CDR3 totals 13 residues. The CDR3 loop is CASRTSPSREQFF. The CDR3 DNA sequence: TGTGCCAGCAGAACTAGTCCCTCTCGTGAGCAGTTCTTC.

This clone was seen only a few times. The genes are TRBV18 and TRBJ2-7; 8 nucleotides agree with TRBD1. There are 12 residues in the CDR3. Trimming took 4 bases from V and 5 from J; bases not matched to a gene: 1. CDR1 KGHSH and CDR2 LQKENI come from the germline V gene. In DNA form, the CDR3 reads TGTGCCAGCTCACTGGACAGGGACGAGCAGTACTTC. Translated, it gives CASSLDRDEQYF.

The CDR3 DNA is TGTGCCAGTAGTATCGCTCCAGACAGGGGGTGGAACTATGGCTACACCTTC. Encoded protein: CASSIAPDRGWNYGYTF. The chain is built from TRBV19 and TRBJ1-2, with 9 nucleotides matching TRBD1. CDR3 size: 17 residues. Per the germline V gene, CDR1 is LNHDA and CDR2 is SQIVND (reference sequence). Trimming at V came to 3 bases and at J to 2 bases, leaving 10 bases not matched to a gene.

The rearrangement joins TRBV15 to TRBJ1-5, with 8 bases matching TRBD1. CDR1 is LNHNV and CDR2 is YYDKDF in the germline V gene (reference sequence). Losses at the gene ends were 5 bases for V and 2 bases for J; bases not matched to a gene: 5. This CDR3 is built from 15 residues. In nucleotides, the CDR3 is TGTGCCACCAGCTTCTACAGGGGGGGCAATCAGCCCCAGCATTTT. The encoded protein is CATSFYRGGNQPQHF.

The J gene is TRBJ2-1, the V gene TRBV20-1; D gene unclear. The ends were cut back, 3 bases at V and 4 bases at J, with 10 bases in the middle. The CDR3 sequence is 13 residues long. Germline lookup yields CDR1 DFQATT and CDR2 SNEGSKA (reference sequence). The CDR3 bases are TGCAGTGCTAGTACAAGCGCTTACAATGAGCAGTTCTTC. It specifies CSASTSAYNEQFF.

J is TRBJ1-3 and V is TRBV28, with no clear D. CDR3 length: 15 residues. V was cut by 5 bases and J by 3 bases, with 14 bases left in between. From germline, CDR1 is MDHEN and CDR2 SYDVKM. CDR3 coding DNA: TGTGCCAGCAGTCCAACTGGGCTCTTTGGAAACACCATATATTTT. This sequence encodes CASSPTGLFGNTIYF.

The CDR3 region is CASSWTSGIYNEQFF. The CDR3 nucleotides read TGCGCCAGCAGCTGGACTAGCGGGATCTACAATGAGCAGTTCTTC. The chain couples TRBV5-1 to TRBJ2-1, with 12 bases aligning to TRBD2. Germline V gene sequence: CDR1 SGHRS, CDR2 YFSETQ. The CDR3 extends over 15 amino acids. J gave up 3 bases and V 3 bases, and 1 base lay outside the gene matches.

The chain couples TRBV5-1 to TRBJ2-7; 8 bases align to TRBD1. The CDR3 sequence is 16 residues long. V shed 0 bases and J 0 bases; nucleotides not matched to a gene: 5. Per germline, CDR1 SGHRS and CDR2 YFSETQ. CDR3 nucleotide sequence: TGCGCCAGCAGCTTGGGGACAGGGTCTAGCTCCTACGAGCAGTACTTC. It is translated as CASSLGTGSSSYEQYF.

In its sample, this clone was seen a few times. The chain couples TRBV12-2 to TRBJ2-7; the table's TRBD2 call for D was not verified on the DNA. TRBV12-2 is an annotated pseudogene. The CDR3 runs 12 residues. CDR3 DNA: TGTGCAAGTCGCTTCGCCTACTACGAGCAGTACTTC. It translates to CASRFAYYEQYF.

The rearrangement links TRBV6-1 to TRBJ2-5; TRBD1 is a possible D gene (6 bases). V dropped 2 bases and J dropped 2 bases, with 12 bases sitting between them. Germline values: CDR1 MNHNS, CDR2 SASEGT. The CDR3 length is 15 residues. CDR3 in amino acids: CASSEPTQGQETQYF. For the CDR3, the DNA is TGTGCCAGCAGTGAACCTACCCAGGGGCAAGAGACCCAGTACTTC.

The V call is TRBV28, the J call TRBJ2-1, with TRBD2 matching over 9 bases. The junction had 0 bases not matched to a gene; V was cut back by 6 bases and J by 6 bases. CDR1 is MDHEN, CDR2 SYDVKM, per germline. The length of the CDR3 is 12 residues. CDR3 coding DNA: TGTGCCAGCAGGACTAGCGGCAATGAGCAGTTCTTC. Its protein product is CASRTSGNEQFF. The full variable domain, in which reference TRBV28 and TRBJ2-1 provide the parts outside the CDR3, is DVKVTQSSRYLVKRTGEKVFLECVQDMDHENMFWYRQDPGLGLRLIYFSYDVKMKEKGDIPEGYSVSREKKERFSLILESASTNQTSMYLCASRTSGNEQFFGPGTRLTVL.

Here the CDR3 DNA reads TGTGCCAGCAGCTCGACAGGGGGTAGCACCGGGGAGCTGTTTTTT. Amino acids: CASSSTGGSTGELFF. This sequence joins TRBV11-2 and TRBJ2-2; 9 nucleotides align to TRBD1. Trimming cost V 4 bases and J 4 bases; bases outside gene matches: 4. The germline V gene encodes CDR1 SGHAT and CDR2 FQNNGV. This CDR3 has 15 amino acids.

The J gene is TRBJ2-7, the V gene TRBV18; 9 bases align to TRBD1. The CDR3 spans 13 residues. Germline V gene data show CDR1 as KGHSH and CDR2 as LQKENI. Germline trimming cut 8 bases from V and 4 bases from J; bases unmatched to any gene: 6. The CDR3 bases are TGTGCCAGCCAACTACAGGGGGCTTACGAGCAGTACTTC. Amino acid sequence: CASQLQGAYEQYF.

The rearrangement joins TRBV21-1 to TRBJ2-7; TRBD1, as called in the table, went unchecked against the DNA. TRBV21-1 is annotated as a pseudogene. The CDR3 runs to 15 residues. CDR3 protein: CASSKVWPGSYEQYF. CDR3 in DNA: TGTGCCAGCAGCAAAGTATGGCCAGGGTCCTACGAGCAGTACTTC.